A single sample gave rise to the 17 T cell receptor beta chains below, sequenced in a study of beta chain features in type 1 diabetes. The isolated RNA, all of it, was reverse transcribed, so expressed TCRB transcripts were what got sequenced. Sequenced by immunoSEQ multiplex PCR; TCRdb stores in-frame clones only, minus some. The table records 150,000 to 180,000 clones, over 7.5% of them present only once. Sequenced material: central memory CD4+ T cells from blood. These TCRs come from a man aged 18 to 30 in good health.

This clone was counted ten times or more. The chain uses TRBV4-3 and TRBJ2-1, with TRBD2 matching 7 bases. The CDR3 is 14 residues long. CDR1 LGHNA and CDR2 YSLEER come from the germline V gene. V trimming: 0 bases; J trimming: 9 bases; junction bases outside the gene matches: 5. The CDR3 loop reads CASSQDSGGGEQFF. CDR3 DNA: TGCGCCAGCAGCCAAGATTCAGGCGGGGGTGAGCAGTTCTTC.

The J gene is TRBJ1-6, the V gene TRBV6-6; TRBD1 might be the D (5 bases). The V end lost 3 bases, the J end lost 10 bases, and 10 bases lay between the germline ends. Per the germline V gene, CDR1 is MNHNY and CDR2 is SVGAGI (reference sequence). The CDR3 is 13 residues long. This chain's CDR3 is CASSYRGYSPLHF. The CDR3 DNA reads as TGTGCCAGCAGTTATCGGGGGTACTCACCCCTCCACTTT.

The chain links TRBV19 to TRBJ2-7; TRBD2 might be the D (6 bases). CDR3 size: 15 residues. V gave up 1 base and J gave up 3 bases, with 13 bases separating them. Germline CDR1 reads LNHDA; CDR2 reads SQIVND (reference sequence). The DNA for the CDR3 is TGTGCCAGTAGTATAGGTTCCCGCGGGAACTACGAGCAGTACTTC. Translated, it gives CASSIGSRGNYEQYF.

The chain employs TRBV7-3 and TRBJ2-1, with 10 bases matching TRBD2. The CDR3 has 19 amino acids. Trimming removed 5 bases from V and 2 bases from J; junction bases left unmatched: 15. CDR1 is SGHTA, CDR2 FQGTGA, per germline. The CDR3 protein is CASSPGGLKSGGAYNEQFF. As DNA, the CDR3 is TGTGCCAGCAGCCCAGGTGGGCTAAAAAGCGGGGGGGCCTACAATGAGCAGTTCTTC.

This clone was counted many times. The J gene is TRBJ1-2, the V gene TRBV14, with 9 bases lining up with TRBD1. Germline V gives CDR1 SGHDN, CDR2 FVKESK. The CDR3 contains 16 residues. Trimming cost V 3 bases and J 4 bases; bases outside gene matches: 9. The CDR3 DNA sequence: TGTGCCAGCAGCCAGGGGACAGGGCGGCTGGGCTATGGCTACACCTTC. Its translation is CASSQGTGRLGYGYTF.

The gene calls are TRBV7-3 and TRBJ2-6; D is uncertain. Between the trimmed V and J ends, which lost 2 bases and 0 bases, there was a span of 5 bases. The CDR3 extends over 15 amino acids. Germline CDR1 SGHTA, CDR2 FQGTGA. CDR3 coding DNA: TGTGCCAGCAGCTTATACGGCTCTGGGGCCAACGTCCTGACTTTC. This encodes CASSLYGSGANVLTF.

This clone showed up just a few times. The chain uses TRBV7-3 and TRBJ1-3; no firm D call. The V end was cut by 7 bases, the J end by 1 base, with 11 bases between. The germline CDR1 and CDR2 sequences are SGHTA and FQGTGA. CDR3 length: 14 residues. CDR3 amino acids: CASTPSGSGNTIYF. In DNA form, the CDR3 reads TGTGCCAGCACCCCCTCGGGTTCTGGAAACACCATATATTTT.

This clone was observed a handful of times. The CDR3 region is CASIGVQGGTGELFF. The CDR3 region has the DNA TGCGCCAGCATCGGGGTTCAGGGGGGCACCGGGGAGCTGTTTTTT. The J gene is TRBJ2-2, the V gene TRBV5-1; a weak D match, TRBD1 (7 bases). This CDR3 has 15 residues. V was clipped by 6 bases and J by 4 bases, with 16 bases between them. Germline V lookup: CDR1 SGHRS, CDR2 YFSETQ.

This clone was counted a few times. The V gene is TRBV11-1, the J gene TRBJ2-1, with 7 bases matching TRBD1. V was pared by 4 bases and J by 4 bases, with 7 bases of the junction left unmatched. From germline, CDR1 is SGHAT and CDR2 FQDESV (reference sequence). The CDR3 runs to 15 residues. The CDR3 sequence: CASSSNKGAYNEQFF. In nucleotides, the CDR3 is TGTGCCAGCAGCTCTAACAAGGGGGCTTACAATGAGCAGTTCTTC.

This clone was picked up many times. This rearrangement joins TRBV5-4 to TRBJ1-1, with D unresolved. The CDR3 has 14 amino acids. The V end was cut by 2 bases, the J end by 1 base, with 9 bases between. Germline V lookup: CDR1 SGHNT, CDR2 YYREEE (reference sequence). As DNA, the CDR3 is TGTGCCAGCAGCTTTGGTGTCGGGAACACTGAAGCTTTCTTT. As protein: CASSFGVGNTEAFF.

The CDR3 sequence: CASSQVGQGDYTF. CDR3 nucleotides: TGCGCCAGCAGCCAAGTCGGTCAGGGGGACTACACCTTC. The chain links TRBV4-1 to TRBJ1-2; 7 bases match TRBD1. The CDR3 sequence is 13 residues long. V was clipped by 1 base and J by 10 bases; unmatched bases: 6. The germline gives CDR1 MGHRA, CDR2 YSYEKL.

This clone was observed a handful of times. Other DNA sequences in this specimen translate into the identical CDR3. V and J are TRBV7-9 and TRBJ1-4, with D unclear. V dropped 6 bases and J dropped 5 bases, with 7 bases sitting between them. Looked up from germline, CDR1 is SEHNR and CDR2 is FQNEAQ (reference sequence). The length of the CDR3 is 12 residues. The CDR3 DNA reads TGTGCCAGCAGGCGGGAGAATGAAAAACTGTTTTTT. This translates into CASRRENEKLFF.

Here the CDR3 DNA reads TGTGCCAGCAGAGGGGTTGGATATGAGCAGTTCTTC. This sequence encodes CASRGVGYEQFF. V gene TRBV25-1 combines with J gene TRBJ2-1; possible D gene TRBD1, 5 bases. The ends were cut back, 6 bases at V and 8 bases at J, with 11 bases in the middle. The CDR3 runs 12 residues. Germline lookup yields CDR1 MGHDK and CDR2 SYGVNS.

This clone was picked up one time. The CDR3, as DNA: TGTGCCAGCAGCCGTGCGGGAGGGACTAATGAAAAACTGTTTTTT. Residues: CASSRAGGTNEKLFF. This chain uses TRBV9 with TRBJ1-4, with D unclear. V gave up 4 bases and J gave up 2 bases, with 12 bases separating them. The CDR3 runs 15 residues. Germline assignment: CDR1 SGDLS and CDR2 YYNGEE.

This clone was detected a few times. The rearrangement uses TRBV4-1 and TRBJ2-7; 13 bases fit TRBD2. The germline gives CDR1 MGHRA, CDR2 YSYEKL. CDR3 length: 17 amino acids. J gave up 4 bases and V 3 bases, and 9 bases lay outside the gene matches. The CDR3 coding sequence is TGCGCCAGCAGCCAGGAACTAGCGGGAGGGCCTCTTTACGAGCAGTACTTC. Protein sequence: CASSQELAGGPLYEQYF.

This clone was counted a few times. V gene TRBV28 combines with J gene TRBJ2-7, with 8 nucleotides matching TRBD2. V trimming: 7 bases; J trimming: 4 bases; junction bases outside the gene matches: 12. The CDR3 loop spans 15 amino acids. Germline V gives CDR1 MDHEN, CDR2 SYDVKM. The CDR3 nucleotides read TGTGCCAGCATAGGTAGCGGGGCAGGCCTATACGAGCAGTACTTC. This codes for CASIGSGAGLYEQYF. Supplemented by reference TRBV28 and TRBJ2-7, the full variable domain reads DVKVTQSSRYLVKRTGEKVFLECVQDMDHENMFWYRQDPGLGLRLIYFSYDVKMKEKGDIPEGYSVSREKKERFSLILESASTNQTSMYLCASIGSGAGLYEQYFGPGTRLTVT.

This clone was counted only a few times. This sequence joins TRBV27 and TRBJ1-6; 7 bases agree with TRBD1. V trimming: 3 bases; J trimming: 7 bases; junction bases outside the gene matches: 3. CDR3 length: 14 residues. Germline V gives CDR1 MNHEY, CDR2 SMNVEV (reference sequence). This CDR3 is CASSFNRGNSPLHF. In DNA, the CDR3 is TGTGCCAGCAGTTTCAACAGGGGCAATTCACCCCTCCACTTT.